The rows below give T cell receptor beta chains drawn from one sample of a study of blood T cells in healthy people across ages. TCRdb used MiXCR to reprocess the 5' RACE reads, holding one entry per CDR3 protein. The sample has some 640,000 distinct CDR3 sequences; approximately 30% are singletons. Sequenced: blood. These receptor sequences come from a woman aged 80 or older in good health. The CDR3 runs from the conserved cysteine through the conserved F or W. Each record gives: V gene, D gene, clone size, J gene, CDR3 protein, CDR3 DNA. The D gene is left open where the match is weak. Some rows mark clone size as missing; the rest say once, few, many or name a class of expanded clone.

TRBV20-1	NA	NA	TRBJ1-4	CSASWGTGGEKLFF	TGCAGTGCTAGCTGGGGGACTGGGGGAGAAAAACTGTTTTTT
TRBV3-1	TRBD1	few	TRBJ2-2	CASSPQGAPPGELFF	TGTGCCAGCAGCCCACAGGGGGCGCCACCCGGGGAGCTGTTTTTT
TRBV9	NA	NA	TRBJ2-5	CASSDQVAHEETQYF	TGTGCCAGCAGCGACCAGGTGGCGCACGAAGAGACCCAGTACTTC
TRBV7-2	NA	many	TRBJ2-7	CASSLSPGQYSLEQYF	TGTGCCAGCAGTCTCAGTCCCGGCCAGTATAGTCTCGAGCAGTACTTC
TRBV5-1	NA	many	TRBJ2-3	CASSLAGSRSTDTQYF	TGCGCCAGCAGCTTGGCAGGGTCACGGAGCACAGATACGCAGTATTTT
TRBV28	NA	NA	TRBJ1-2	CASSFGLGRDTGYTF	TGTGCCAGCAGTTTTGGGCTCGGCAGAGACACTGGCTACACCTTC
TRBV7-2	NA	many	TRBJ2-5	CASSGMTEYQETQYF	TGTGCCAGCAGCGGTATGACAGAGTACCAAGAGACCCAGTACTTC
TRBV7-2	NA	few	TRBJ1-2	CASSLGGAKMRFGYTF	TGTGCCAGCAGCTTAGGGGGCGCCAAGATGAGGTTCGGCTACACCTTC
TRBV3-1	TRBD2	many	TRBJ2-3	CASSQDSLAGQYF	TGTGCCAGCAGCCAAGATTCCCTAGCGGGGCAGTATTTT
TRBV7-2	NA	many	TRBJ1-4	CASSVYRAWGNEKLFF	TGTGCCAGCAGCGTCTACAGGGCCTGGGGTAATGAAAAACTGTTTTTT
TRBV7-2	NA	few	TRBJ1-2	CASSLDSHYGYTF	TGTGCCAGCAGCTTAGATAGCCACTATGGCTACACCTTC
TRBV20-1	NA	NA	TRBJ1-2	CSAPNRDYGYTF	TGCAGTGCTCCTAACAGAGACTATGGCTACACCTTC
TRBV7-8	NA	many	TRBJ2-1	CASSLYRISSYNEQFF	TGTGCCAGCAGCTTATATAGGATAAGCTCCTACAATGAGCAGTTCTTC
TRBV3-1	NA	many	TRBJ2-7	CASSHTGYEQYF	TGTGCCAGCAGCCATACAGGTTACGAGCAGTACTTC
TRBV6-2/TRBV6-3	TRBD1	NA	TRBJ1-5	CASSRPGQGFSQPQHF	TGTGCCAGCAGCCGTCCGGGACAGGGCTTCAGTCAGCCCCAGCATTTT
TRBV27	NA	NA	TRBJ1-6	CASSSSPEGSPLHF	TGTGCCAGCTCCTCGAGCCCGGAAGGCTCACCCCTCCACTTT
TRBV19	TRBD1	NA	TRBJ2-7	CASTGQSTYEQYF	TGTGCCAGTACGGGACAGTCCACCTACGAGCAGTACTTC
TRBV5-1	NA	NA	TRBJ1-4	CASRETATGSNEKLFF	TGCGCCAGCAGAGAAACTGCGACAGGATCTAATGAAAAACTGTTTTTT
TRBV20-1	NA	NA	TRBJ1-1	CSARDPSGNTEAFF	TGCAGTGCTAGAGACCCTTCAGGTAACACTGAAGCTTTCTTT
TRBV7-9	NA	NA	TRBJ1-1	CAGNGGALMNTEAFF	TGTGCCGGCAACGGCGGAGCCCTGATGAACACTGAAGCTTTCTTT
TRBV13	NA	many	TRBJ1-1	CASSRPVMNTEAFF	TGTGCCAGCAGCCGGCCGGTCATGAACACTGAAGCTTTCTTT
TRBV20-1	TRBD2	NA	TRBJ2-3	CSAPIAGDTDTQYF	TGCAGTGCTCCTATAGCGGGGGACACAGATACGCAGTATTTT
TRBV20-1	NA	many	TRBJ1-2	CSALAISVDGYTF	TGCAGTGCTCTAGCGATCTCCGTCGACGGCTACACCTTC
TRBV11-2	TRBD1	NA	TRBJ2-5	CASSLDPDRGLRETQYF	TGTGCCAGCAGCTTAGATCCGGACAGGGGGCTTCGGGAGACCCAGTACTTC
TRBV20-1	TRBD2	many	TRBJ2-3	CSAFAGLAGRDTQYF	TGCAGTGCTTTCGCGGGACTAGCGGGGAGGGATACGCAGTATTTT
TRBV7-2	TRBD2	many	TRBJ2-3	CASSLTSGATDTQYF	TGTGCCAGCAGTTTAACTAGCGGGGCCACAGATACGCAGTATTTT
TRBV20-1	TRBD2	NA	TRBJ2-4	CSATFRTSGRSNIQYF	TGCAGTGCTACCTTCCGGACTAGCGGGAGGTCGAACATTCAGTACTTC
TRBV28	NA	NA	TRBJ1-2	CASSFDDRGGAHGYTF	TGTGCCAGCAGTTTCGACGACCGTGGTGGGGCCCATGGCTACACCTTC
TRBV3-1	NA	many	TRBJ1-2	CASSRGINYGYTF	TGTGCCAGCAGCCGAGGTATCAACTATGGCTACACCTTC
TRBV7-2	TRBD1	many	TRBJ2-3	CASSLVPDRGADTQYF	TGTGCCAGCAGCTTAGTACCAGACAGGGGAGCAGATACGCAGTATTTT
TRBV7-8	TRBD1	few	TRBJ2-6	CASSLQQGTGRSGANVRTF	TGTGCCAGCAGCCTCCAGCAGGGGACAGGTCGCTCTGGGGCCAACGTCCGGACTTTC
TRBV7-2	NA	few	TRBJ1-1	CASTKTQAGNTEAFF	TGTGCCAGCACCAAGACGCAGGCTGGGAACACTGAAGCTTTCTTT
TRBV7-8	NA	few	TRBJ2-3	CASSHSPTDTQYF	TGTGCCAGCAGCCACTCTCCCACAGATACGCAGTATTTT
TRBV29-1	TRBD2	NA	TRBJ2-5	CSVEDRLAVYNEQYF	TGCAGCGTTGAAGATCGTCTAGCGGTCTACAATGAGCAGTACTTC
TRBV20-1	NA	many	TRBJ2-3	CSARDDSTPGDTQYF	TGCAGTGCTAGAGACGACTCAACCCCTGGAGATACGCAGTATTTT
TRBV7-2	NA	many	TRBJ2-7	CASSLVTAYEQYF	TGTGCCAGCAGCTTAGTCACAGCGTACGAGCAGTACTTC